The source of this T cell receptor beta chain is a study of blood T cell repertoires in COVID-19. Study information: Sources were T cells, B-cell-depleted T cells, or PBMCs; the material itself was cDNA or gDNA.

J was trimmed by 7 bases and V by 4 bases; bases with no gene match: 13. The germline gives CDR1 MGHRA, CDR2 YSYEKL. This CDR3 contains 16 residues. The repertoire was sequenced with immunoSEQ multiplex PCR; TCRdb's copy has only in-frame clones and lacks some. The repertoire holds fewer than 60,000 clones, with 93% as singletons. This chain links TRBV4-1 with TRBJ2-1; 7 positions match TRBD2. The specimen was peripheral blood. The source of this sequence is a man aged 55-75 years with COVID-19, enrolled during active disease. Written as DNA, the CDR3 is TGCGCCAGCAGCCCCCCCCAGGCTAGCGGTCGGAATGAGCAGTTCTTC. Encoded protein: CASSPPQASGRNEQFF.